Listed here are 23 T cell receptor beta chains from one sample, sequenced in a study of patients and donors after allogeneic stem cell transplantation. Each CDR3 protein is one row after TCRdb ran MiXCR on the RT-PCR reads. The table shows approximately 210,000 distinct CDR3 sequences, with 41% occurring only once. The sample taken for sequencing was blood, either unsorted or a sorted T cell fraction (not recorded which). The receptors were sampled from a human donor who was either an allogeneic HSCT recipient or a stem cell or donor lymphocyte infusion donor (not recorded which). It is not recorded whose cells these are; they may come from a transplant donor.

This clonotype was counted many times. The chain carries TRBV12-3 or TRBV12-4 and TRBJ1-1; 10 nucleotides line up with TRBD1. CDR3 size: 13 residues. The J segment lost 11 bases and the V segment lost 4 bases, leaving 7 bases of the junction unmatched. The CDR3 nucleotides are TGTGCCAGCAGTTCCGGGACAGGGGCGTTGGCTTTCTTT. This gives the protein CASSSGTGALAFF.

The rearrangement joins TRBV27 to TRBJ2-1; 12 bases agree with TRBD2. This CDR3 contains 16 residues. Germline CDR1 and CDR2: MNHEY and SMNVEV (reference sequence). Germline trimming cut 6 bases from V and 3 bases from J; bases unmatched to any gene: 6. The CDR3 DNA reads TGTGCCAGCAGCGGACTAGCGGGAAGTAGCTACAATGAGCAGTTCTTC. As protein: CASSGLAGSSYNEQFF.

The chain combines TRBV24-1 with TRBJ2-2, with D perhaps being TRBD1 or TRBD2 (5 bases each). The V end lost 4 bases, the J end lost 5 bases, and 16 bases lay between the germline ends. The CDR3 consists of 16 residues. Germline V gives CDR1 KGHDR, CDR2 SFDVKD. CDR3 region: CATSDLGTGPTGELFF. CDR3 in DNA: TGTGCCACCAGTGACCTTGGGACGGGACCTACCGGGGAGCTGTTTTTT.

This rearrangement joins TRBV5-1 to TRBJ2-2; D not certain. This CDR3 region has 12 residues. V lost 2 bases and J 6 bases, leaving 5 bases between the germline ends. Germline CDR1 and CDR2: SGHRS and YFSETQ. The CDR3 protein is CASSLNAGELFF. CDR3 sequence (DNA): TGCGCCAGCAGCTTAAACGCCGGGGAGCTGTTTTTT.

This clonotype showed up just a few times. The rearrangement uses TRBV3-1 and TRBJ2-7, with 7 bases fitting TRBD1. The germline V gene has CDR1 LGHDT and CDR2 YNNKEL (reference sequence). Trimming removed 1 base from V and 2 bases from J; junction bases left unmatched: 8. The length of the CDR3 is 16 residues. The CDR3 region has the DNA TGTGCCAGCAGCCAAGTAGGAGGACAGGATCCCTACGAGCAGTACTTC. Translating gives CASSQVGGQDPYEQYF.

The V gene is TRBV12-3 or TRBV12-4, the J gene TRBJ1-5; D remains ambiguous. V gave up 3 bases and J gave up 9 bases, with 18 bases separating them. The CDR3 has 15 amino acids. The CDR3 protein is CASSFSWEVPGPQHF. The CDR3 DNA sequence: TGTGCCAGCAGTTTCAGTTGGGAGGTGCCAGGGCCCCAGCATTTT.

This chain uses TRBV29-1 with TRBJ2-1; D may correspond to TRBD1 or TRBD2 (5 bases each). The CDR3 runs 13 residues. Germline-derived CDR1 and CDR2 are SQVTM and ANQGSEA. V dropped 6 bases and J dropped 8 bases, with 17 bases sitting between them. CDR3 coding DNA: TGCAGCGTCGTCGGGACCCAAGACGATGAGCAGTTCTTC. It is translated as CSVVGTQDDEQFF.

The CDR3 spells CASSPLQMTGAFF. The CDR3 region has the DNA TGTGCCAGCAGCCCCCTCCAGATGACGGGAGCTTTCTTT. The chain recombines TRBV7-2 with TRBJ1-1; D unresolved. Germline CDR1 SGHTA, CDR2 FQGNSA. The CDR3 runs 13 residues. V gave up 5 bases and J gave up 10 bases, with 17 bases separating them.

The V gene is TRBV29-1, the J gene TRBJ2-3; D is unclear. The V gene's germline CDR1 is SQVTM and CDR2 ANQGSEA. The CDR3 length is 12 residues. V was clipped by 6 bases and J by 2 bases, with 9 bases between them. The CDR3 nucleotides are TGCAGCGTCCTAAGGGACACAGATACGCAGTATTTT. Translated, it gives CSVLRDTDTQYF.

This chain joins TRBV12-5 and TRBJ1-2; maybe TRBD1 (5 bases). V lost 0 bases, J lost 4 bases, and 9 bases lay in between. This CDR3 has 14 residues. Germline loops: CDR1 LGHNT, CDR2 FRNRAP. In nucleotides, the CDR3 is TGTGCTAGTGGTTTGGTGGCGGGGCCCTATGGCTACACCTTC. Protein sequence: CASGLVAGPYGYTF.

The chain links TRBV5-1 to TRBJ2-1; D remains unclear. The CDR3 consists of 12 residues. V dropped 5 bases and J dropped 1 base, with 4 bases sitting between them. Germline V gene lookup returns CDR1 SGHRS and CDR2 YFSETQ. CDR3 DNA sequence: TGCGCCAGCAGGAGTTCCTACAATGAGCAGTTCTTC. This gives the protein CASRSSYNEQFF.

Points on this clonotype: One end of the junction varies from germline; a read error may be responsible. The rearrangement links TRBV13 to TRBJ1-2; D perhaps matches TRBD1 (5 bases). The CDR3 covers 12 residues. Per the germline V gene, CDR1 is PRHDT and CDR2 is FYEKMQ (reference sequence). CDR3 in amino acids: CASSLGTAPVAF. The CDR3, as DNA: TGTGCCAGCAGCTTAGGGACAGCGCCGGTCGCCTTC.

The chain recombines TRBV24-1 with TRBJ1-2, with D perhaps TRBD1 (5 bases). The CDR3 contains 17 residues. Trimming took off 3 bases at V and 3 bases at J, with 19 bases between the two ends. Looked up from germline, CDR1 is KGHDR and CDR2 is SFDVKD. CDR3: CATSDTLSAGGDYGYTF. The CDR3 nucleotides are TGTGCCACCAGTGATACCCTCTCGGCGGGGGGTGACTATGGCTACACCTTC.

This chain joins TRBV9 and TRBJ1-4; D unresolved. The CDR3 runs to 14 residues. The germline V gene encodes CDR1 SGDLS and CDR2 YYNGEE. The V end lost 0 bases, the J end lost 7 bases, and 10 bases lay between the germline ends. CDR3 region: CASSVATGGEKLFF. As DNA, the CDR3 is TGTGCCAGCAGCGTAGCTACTGGAGGTGAAAAACTGTTTTTT.

This clonotype was detected a few times. V usage is TRBV4-3 and J usage is TRBJ1-5; D unresolved. CDR3 size: 15 residues. The germline V gene has CDR1 LGHNA and CDR2 YSLEER. V lost 0 bases, J lost 7 bases, and 13 bases lay in between. CDR3 region: CASSQDLGDEQPQHF. As DNA, the CDR3 is TGCGCCAGCAGCCAAGATCTGGGTGACGAGCAGCCCCAGCATTTT.

This clonotype was seen more than once but under ten times. This sequence joins TRBV10-3 and TRBJ1-1, with 9 bases identical to TRBD1. The CDR3 is 17 residues long. The germline V gene encodes CDR1 ENHRY and CDR2 SYGVKD. The J segment lost 2 bases and the V segment lost 4 bases, leaving 11 bases of the junction unmatched. The CDR3 reads CAISGIDPGQGNTEAFF. The CDR3 nucleotides read TGTGCCATCAGTGGAATCGATCCGGGACAGGGTAACACTGAAGCTTTCTTT.

This clonotype was observed many times. This chain uses TRBV15 with TRBJ1-1; 10 positions agree with TRBD1. J lost 1 base, V lost 9 bases, and 5 bases had no gene match. From germline, CDR1 is LNHNV and CDR2 YYDKDF (reference sequence). CDR3 length equals 14 residues. The CDR3 sequence: CATSRDRGNTEAFF. The CDR3 nucleotides read TGTGCCACGTCCCGGGACAGGGGGAACACTGAAGCTTTCTTT.

The chain uses TRBV6-2 or TRBV6-3 and TRBJ1-2, with TRBD1 matching 9 bases. Germline lookup yields CDR1 MNHEY and CDR2 SVGEGT. The CDR3 covers 15 residues. After removal of 4 bases from V and 6 bases from J, the junction contained 9 bases not matched to a gene. The CDR3 protein is CASSFPPDRGHGYTF. Written as DNA, the CDR3 is TGTGCCAGCAGTTTTCCCCCGGACAGGGGACATGGCTACACCTTC.

This clonotype was seen only a few times. This chain connects TRBV9 to TRBJ1-1; D uncertain. Trimming removed 0 bases at V and 1 base at J, with 7 bases between. This CDR3 is 14 amino acids long. Germline lookup yields CDR1 SGDLS and CDR2 YYNGEE. Here the CDR3 reads CASSVAPGNTEAFF. As DNA, the CDR3 is TGTGCCAGCAGCGTAGCGCCGGGGAACACTGAAGCTTTCTTT. Full variable domain (remainder filled in from reference TRBV9 and TRBJ1-1): DSGVTQTPKHLITATGQRVTLRCSPRSGDLSVYWYQQSLDQGLQFLIQYYNGEERAKGNILERFSAQQFPDLHSELNLSSLELGDSALYFCASSVAPGNTEAFFGQGTRLTVV.

This chain joins TRBV12-3 or TRBV12-4 and TRBJ1-5; D is ambiguous. The CDR3 sequence is 15 residues long. The ends were cut back, 5 bases at V and 1 base at J, with 12 bases in the middle. Written as DNA, the CDR3 is TGTGCCAGCAGTCTCTTCCCCAACAGCAATCAGCCCCAGCATTTT. Its translation: CASSLFPNSNQPQHF.

The chain joins TRBV18 to TRBJ2-1; 9 positions agree with TRBD2. In germline, CDR1 is KGHSH, CDR2 LQKENI. CDR3 length: 18 amino acids. The trim removed 4 bases at V and 9 bases at J, leaving 19 bases unmatched. CDR3 region: CASSLTPISGSPDGEQFF. In nucleotides, the CDR3 is TGTGCCAGCTCACTTACGCCCATTAGCGGGAGCCCTGACGGTGAGCAGTTCTTC.

This chain uses TRBV6-6 with TRBJ1-3; unclear D gene. Germline loops: CDR1 MNHNY, CDR2 SVGAGI (reference sequence). The V end was cut by 2 bases, the J end by 0 bases, with 5 bases between. The CDR3 consists of 14 residues. CDR3 in amino acids: CASSYESSGNTIYF. As DNA, the CDR3 is TGTGCCAGCAGTTACGAGAGCTCTGGAAACACCATATATTTT.

This clonotype was observed a handful of times. The chain joins TRBV12-3 or TRBV12-4 to TRBJ1-4; TRBD1 is a possible D gene (5 bases). V lost 2 bases and J lost 6, with 7 bases in between. This CDR3 region has 13 residues. CDR3 amino acids: CASSLRRDEKLFF. Written as DNA, the CDR3 is TGTGCCAGCAGTTTACGCAGGGATGAAAAACTGTTTTTT.